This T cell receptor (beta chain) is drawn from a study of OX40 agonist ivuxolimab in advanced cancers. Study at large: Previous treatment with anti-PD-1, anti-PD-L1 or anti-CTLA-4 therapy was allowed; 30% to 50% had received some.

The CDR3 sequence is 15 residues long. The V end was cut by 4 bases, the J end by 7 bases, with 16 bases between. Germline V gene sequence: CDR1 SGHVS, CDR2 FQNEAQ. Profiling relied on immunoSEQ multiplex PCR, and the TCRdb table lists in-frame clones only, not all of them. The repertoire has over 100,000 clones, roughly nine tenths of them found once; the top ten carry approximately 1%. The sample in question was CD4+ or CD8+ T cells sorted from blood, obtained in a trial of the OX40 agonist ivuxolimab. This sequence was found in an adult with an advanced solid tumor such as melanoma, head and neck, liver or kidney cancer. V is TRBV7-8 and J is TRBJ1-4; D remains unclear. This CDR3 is CASSSPTKMGEKLFF. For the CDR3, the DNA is TGTGCCAGCAGCTCCCCGACAAAAATGGGTGAAAAACTGTTTTTT.